What follows are 23 T cell receptor beta chains derived from one specimen sequenced in a study of blood T cell repertoires in COVID-19. Clones were sequenced by immunoSEQ multiplex PCR, and TCRdb holds only the in-frame ones, with some missing. The table shows more than 150,000 clones, with around 89% occurring only once. The specimen sequenced was peripheral blood. The receptor source for this set is a man aged 55-75 years with acute or convalescent COVID-19.

The V gene is TRBV27, the J gene TRBJ2-1; TRBD2 might be the D (5 bases). Trimming removed 6 bases from V and 0 bases from J, with 12 bases in between. This CDR3 comprises 15 residues. Germline loops: CDR1 MNHEY, CDR2 SMNVEV (reference sequence). The CDR3 spells CASRTLGSSYNEQFF. The CDR3 DNA reads as TGTGCCAGCAGGACACTAGGAAGCTCCTACAATGAGCAGTTCTTC.

In its sample, this clone was seen a few times. The chain is built from TRBV6-5 and TRBJ1-2, with 7 bases identical to TRBD1. V was clipped by 4 bases and J by 8 bases; unmatched bases: 4. Germline loops: CDR1 MNHEY, CDR2 SVGAGI. CDR3 length: 12 amino acids. CDR3 bases: TGTGCCAGCAGTTCCCAGGGGGAAGGCTACACCTTC. This translates into CASSSQGEGYTF.

The chain links TRBV5-1 to TRBJ2-7, with D perhaps matching TRBD1 (6 bases). The V end lost 0 bases, the J end lost 1 base, and 11 bases lay between the germline ends. The CDR3 runs 15 residues. Germline V lookup: CDR1 SGHRS, CDR2 YFSETQ. The CDR3 DNA sequence: TGCGCCAGCAGCTTGGGTGACAGGCCTTCCTACGAGCAGTACTTC. It specifies CASSLGDRPSYEQYF.

This clone was seen a single time. V usage is TRBV7-9 and J usage is TRBJ1-2; D is ambiguous. V lost 1 base and J 7 bases, leaving 10 bases between the germline ends. Germline CDR1 SEHNR, CDR2 FQNEAQ (reference sequence). CDR3 length equals 13 residues. The CDR3 sequence: CASSLESSGGYTF. In DNA form, the CDR3 reads TGTGCCAGCAGCTTAGAGAGCTCGGGTGGCTACACCTTC.

This chain joins TRBV7-9 and TRBJ1-5; possible D gene TRBD1, 6 bases. Trimming pared 5 bases from V and 5 bases from J, leaving 13 bases between. The CDR3 covers 14 residues. Germline V CDR1 and CDR2: SEHNR, FQNEAQ (reference sequence). CDR3 region: CASSLTGNYQPQHF. The CDR3 nucleotides are TGTGCCAGCAGCCTCACAGGGAACTATCAGCCCCAGCATTTT.

This chain joins TRBV19 and TRBJ2-7; tentative D call: TRBD1 (6 bases). Germline values: CDR1 LNHDA, CDR2 SQIVND (reference sequence). CDR3 length equals 16 residues. With 8 bases removed from V and 1 base from J, the gap between germline ends came to 21 bases. Written as DNA, the CDR3 is TGTGCCAGTCGATCTGGACAGTTACCGTTTTCCTACGAGCAGTACTTC. Protein product: CASRSGQLPFSYEQYF.

J is TRBJ1-2 and V is TRBV7-9; 8 bases align to TRBD1. CDR1 and CDR2 (germline): SEHNR, FQNEAQ (reference sequence). V dropped 5 bases and J dropped 3; count of bases not matched to a gene: 2. This CDR3 has 13 residues. The CDR3 sequence is CASSRGQDYGYTF. CDR3 DNA: TGTGCCAGCAGCCGGGGACAGGACTATGGCTACACCTTC.

The chain joins TRBV30 to TRBJ1-1; possible D gene TRBD1, 5 bases. Trimming stripped 1 base from V and 6 bases from J, with 18 bases between. The CDR3 has 15 residues. CDR1 GTSNPN and CDR2 SVGIG come from the germline V gene (reference sequence). The CDR3 sequence is CAWSDHFGWGSEAFF. CDR3 nucleotide sequence: TGTGCCTGGAGTGACCATTTCGGATGGGGCTCTGAAGCTTTCTTT.

The chain carries TRBV7-2 and TRBJ2-5, with 12 bases lining up with TRBD1. Germline assignment: CDR1 SGHTA and CDR2 FQGNSA. The length of the CDR3 is 17 residues. V shed 5 bases and J 5 bases; nucleotides not matched to a gene: 12. CDR3 sequence: CASSPKGGQGAFETQYF. CDR3 sequence (DNA): TGTGCCAGCAGCCCGAAGGGGGGACAGGGGGCATTTGAGACCCAGTACTTC.

The chain uses TRBV3-1 (or the pseudogene TRBV3-2) and TRBJ2-1, with D possibly being TRBD1 (5 bases). This CDR3 is built from 15 residues. V was trimmed by 4 bases and J by 0 bases, leaving 10 bases between them. The V gene's germline CDR1 is LGHDT and CDR2 YNNKEL (reference sequence). The CDR3 coding sequence is TGTGCCAGCAGCCTCAGGGTAGACTCCTACAATGAGCAGTTCTTC. It encodes CASSLRVDSYNEQFF.

The V gene is TRBV27, the J gene TRBJ1-5, with TRBD1 matching 11 bases. CDR3 size: 16 residues. Germline CDR1 reads MNHEY; CDR2 reads SMNVEV (reference sequence). Trimming at V came to 6 bases and at J to 8 bases, leaving 12 bases not matched to a gene. CDR3 region: CASSRMDRGLKEPQHF. The CDR3 region has the DNA TGTGCCAGCAGCCGGATGGACAGGGGGCTTAAGGAGCCCCAGCATTTT.

Comments on this clone: It is likely a read error, because the conserved phenylalanine at the end of the CDR3 is missing. The DNA is left out, because the CDR3 cannot be placed on it with certainty; the CDR3 is given as TCRdb lists it. The chain is built from TRBV6-4 and TRBJ1-1; the table's TRBD1 call for D was not verified on the DNA. CDR1 is MRHNA, CDR2 SNTAGT, per germline. The CDR3 adds up to 9 amino acids, both ends counted. CDR3 protein: CASSATGVN.

This clone has only one observation. The chain has TRBV5-4 and TRBJ2-7; D possibly corresponds to TRBD2 (5 bases). Germline V gives CDR1 SGHNT, CDR2 YYREEE (reference sequence). The CDR3 sequence is 14 residues long. The ends were cut back, 2 bases at V and 0 bases at J, with 9 bases in the middle. In DNA form, the CDR3 reads TGTGCCAGCAGCTTAGGACTCGACTCCTACGAGCAGTACTTC. Residues: CASSLGLDSYEQYF.

The rearrangement links TRBV3-1 (or the pseudogene TRBV3-2) to TRBJ1-6; no clear D. CDR3 length: 15 residues. V was shortened by 1 base and J by 0 bases, with 4 bases between the two germline ends. Germline CDR1 reads LGHDT; CDR2 reads YNNKEL (reference sequence). In DNA form, the CDR3 reads TGTGCCAGCAGCCAAGGCTACTCCTATAATTCACCCCTCCACTTT. Translation gives CASSQGYSYNSPLHF.

The V and J genes are TRBV7-2 and TRBJ2-7, with 13 bases identical to TRBD2. The CDR3 runs to 18 residues. Germline V lookup: CDR1 SGHTA, CDR2 FQGNSA. V trimming: 5 bases; J trimming: 0 bases; junction bases outside the gene matches: 10. CDR3 DNA: TGTGCCAGCAGCATGGGACTAGCGGGGAAAGGCAGCTCCTACGAGCAGTACTTC. This translates into CASSMGLAGKGSSYEQYF.

Notes on this clone: The same CDR3 arises from other DNA sequences in this sample as well. The chain combines TRBV14 with TRBJ1-1; 7 positions agree with TRBD1. From germline, CDR1 is SGHDN and CDR2 FVKESK. This CDR3 has 13 amino acids. J lost 6 bases, V lost 2 bases, and 3 bases had no gene match. CDR3 protein: CASSQRGRAEAFF. The CDR3 DNA follows: TGTGCCAGCAGCCAAAGGGGGCGAGCTGAAGCTTTCTTT.

V gene TRBV3-1 (or the pseudogene TRBV3-2) combines with J gene TRBJ2-7, with D perhaps matching TRBD1 (5 bases). CDR3 length equals 13 residues. Germline assignment: CDR1 LGHDT and CDR2 YNNKEL (reference sequence). V shed 5 bases and J shed 3 bases, with 11 bases lying between them. The DNA of the CDR3 is TGTGCCAGCAGCGACAGCAAGGGCTACGAGCAGTACTTC. Its protein product is CASSDSKGYEQYF.

This rearrangement joins TRBV6-5 to TRBJ1-1; D is unclear. Germline values: CDR1 MNHEY, CDR2 SVGAGI. V gave up 6 bases and J gave up 5 bases, with 16 bases separating them. The CDR3 runs to 14 residues. The CDR3 protein is CASSYGTGRTEAFF. CDR3 sequence (DNA): TGTGCCAGCAGCTACGGTACTGGGAGGACTGAAGCTTTCTTT.

CDR3 in amino acids: CASSSQQNTGELFF. CDR3 coding DNA: TGTGCCAGCAGCTCCCAACAGAACACCGGGGAGCTGTTTTTT. This sequence joins TRBV7-2 and TRBJ2-2, with no clear D. V was shortened by 4 bases and J by 1 base, with 7 bases between the two germline ends. The CDR3 is 14 residues long. Germline V gene data show CDR1 as SGHTA and CDR2 as FQGNSA.

This rearrangement joins TRBV7-2 to TRBJ2-1, with TRBD2 identical over 10 bases. J gave up 6 bases and V 1 base, and 6 bases lay outside the gene matches. CDR1 and CDR2 (germline): SGHTA, FQGNSA. This CDR3 is built from 16 residues. CDR3 region: CASSLVLAGPLNEQFF. The DNA of the CDR3 is TGTGCCAGCAGCTTAGTACTAGCGGGGCCACTCAATGAGCAGTTCTTC.

The V gene is TRBV30, the J gene TRBJ1-2; D perhaps matches TRBD1 (5 bases). The CDR3 loop spans 13 amino acids. Trimming removed 1 base from V and 6 bases from J, with 12 bases in between. Germline-derived CDR1 and CDR2 are GTSNPN and SVGIG (reference sequence). CDR3 in DNA: TGTGCCTGGAGTGACAGGATCATGCATGGCTACACCTTC. This translates into CAWSDRIMHGYTF.

The chain combines TRBV3-1 (or the pseudogene TRBV3-2) with TRBJ1-1; D may be TRBD1 (6 bases). V lost 11 bases and J 4 bases, leaving 11 bases between the germline ends. This CDR3 region has 11 residues. Germline V gene sequence: CDR1 LGHDT, CDR2 YNNKEL (reference sequence). This CDR3 is CAARGGTEAFF. The CDR3 DNA is TGTGCCGCAAGGGGGGGCACTGAAGCTTTCTTT.

The chain carries TRBV7-2 and TRBJ1-2; D perhaps matches TRBD1 (5 bases). Germline CDR1 is SGHTA and CDR2 is FQGNSA. The CDR3 has 13 amino acids. Trimming left V 5 bases short and J 4 bases short, with 11 bases between. CDR3 protein: CASSMTEIYGYTF. For the CDR3, the DNA is TGTGCCAGCAGCATGACAGAAATCTATGGCTACACCTTC.